This entry lists 5 T cell receptor beta chains sequenced from one sample in a study of cytomegalovirus exposure and HLA in healthy donors. The PCR used 60 Vbeta and 13 Jbeta primers. The table came from immunoSEQ multiplex PCR; TCRdb's copy has only in-frame clones and leaves some out. The sample shows more than 95,000 clones, approximately 80% of them seen only once. Input material: PBMCs. Receptors were obtained from a man aged 30 to 39 in good health and CMV-seropositive.

J is TRBJ1-5 and V is TRBV10-3; 8 bases map to TRBD1. Trimming removed 7 bases from V and 3 bases from J; junction bases left unmatched: 5. Germline CDR1 and CDR2: ENHRY and SYGVKD. This CDR3 has 14 residues. CDR3 coding DNA: TGTGCCATCAAAGCAGGGGGCCTCAATCAGCCCCAGCATTTT. Amino acids: CAIKAGGLNQPQHF.

V and J are TRBV21-1 and TRBJ2-1; TRBD2 was called by the table and not checked on the DNA. TRBV21-1 is annotated as a pseudogene. The CDR3 is 16 amino acids. CDR3 region: CASSNQAGGFTNEQFF. The CDR3 DNA sequence: TGTGCCAGCAGCAACCAAGCGGGAGGGTTTACGAATGAGCAGTTCTTC.

The J gene is TRBJ2-1, the V gene TRBV7-6, with 8 bases lining up with TRBD1. Losses at the gene ends were 5 bases for V and 6 bases for J; bases not matched to a gene: 6. From germline, CDR1 is SGHVS and CDR2 FNYEAQ. CDR3 length: 14 residues. In DNA, the CDR3 is TGTGCCAGCAGCCTGATGACAGGGGTCAATGAGCAGTTCTTC. It specifies CASSLMTGVNEQFF.

This clone was recorded a few times. This chain links TRBV4-3 with TRBJ2-3; 8 bases are shared with TRBD2. Trimming at V came to 0 bases and at J to 4 bases, leaving 9 bases not matched to a gene. The CDR3 is made up of 17 amino acids. Germline lookup yields CDR1 LGHNA and CDR2 YSLEER. CDR3 sequence: CASSQELGAGVSDTQYF. The CDR3 bases are TGCGCCAGCAGCCAAGAACTCGGAGCGGGAGTGTCAGATACGCAGTATTTT.

The chain recombines TRBV2 with TRBJ2-3, with 14 bases matching TRBD2. V was clipped by 4 bases and J by 4 bases; unmatched bases: 4. The CDR3 runs to 16 residues. Germline CDR1 and CDR2: SNHLY and FYNNEI. The CDR3 nucleotides are TGTGCCAGCAGTGTCGGACTAGCGGGAGGAGCAGATACGCAGTATTTT. Encoded protein: CASSVGLAGGADTQYF.